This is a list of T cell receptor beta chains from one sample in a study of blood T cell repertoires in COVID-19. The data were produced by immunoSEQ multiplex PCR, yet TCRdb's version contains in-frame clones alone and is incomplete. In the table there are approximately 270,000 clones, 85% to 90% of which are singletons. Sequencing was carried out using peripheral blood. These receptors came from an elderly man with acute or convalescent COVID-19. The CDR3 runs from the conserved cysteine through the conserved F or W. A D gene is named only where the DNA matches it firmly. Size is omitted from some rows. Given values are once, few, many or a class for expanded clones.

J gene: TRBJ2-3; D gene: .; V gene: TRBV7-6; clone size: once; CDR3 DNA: TGTGCCAGCAGGGGAGTGGGGGCAACAGATACGCAGTATTTT; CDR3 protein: CASRGVGATDTQYF
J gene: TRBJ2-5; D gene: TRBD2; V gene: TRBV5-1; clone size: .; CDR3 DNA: TGCGCCAGCAGCTTGGGACTAGCAGGGCAGACCCAGTACTTC; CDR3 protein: CASSLGLAGQTQYF
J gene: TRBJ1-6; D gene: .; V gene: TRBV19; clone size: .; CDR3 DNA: TGTGCCAGTAGTATTCTGGCAGGGAATTCACCCCTCCACTTT; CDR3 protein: CASSILAGNSPLHF
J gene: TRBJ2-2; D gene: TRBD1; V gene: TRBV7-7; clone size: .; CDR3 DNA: TGTGCTAGCAGCTTCACTCAGGGGGCCGGGGAGCTGTTTTTT; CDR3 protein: CASSFTQGAGELFF
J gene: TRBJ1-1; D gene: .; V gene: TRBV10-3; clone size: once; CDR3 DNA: TGTGCCACGAGCTCCGGGACAACTGAAGCTTTCTTT; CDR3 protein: CATSSGTTEAFF
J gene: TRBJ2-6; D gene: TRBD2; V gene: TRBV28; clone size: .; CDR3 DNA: TGTGCCAGCGGGGCGGGAGGGACAGGGGCCAACGTCCTGACTTTC; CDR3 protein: CASGAGGTGANVLTF
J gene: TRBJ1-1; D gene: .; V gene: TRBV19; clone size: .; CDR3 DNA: TGTGCCATCAGGGCCGGGGGAAGGAACACTGAAGCTTTCTTT; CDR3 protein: CAIRAGGRNTEAFF
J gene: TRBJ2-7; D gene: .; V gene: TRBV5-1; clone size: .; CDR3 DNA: TGCGCCAGCAGCCCCGCGGGGATCGAGATTGAGCAGTACTTC; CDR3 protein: CASSPAGIEIEQYF
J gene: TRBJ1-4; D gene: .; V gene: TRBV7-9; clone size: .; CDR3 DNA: TGTGCCAGCAGCTTAGGACAGGCAGGGGAAAAACTGTTTTTT; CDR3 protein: CASSLGQAGEKLFF
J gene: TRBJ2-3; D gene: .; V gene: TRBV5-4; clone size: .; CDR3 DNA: TGTGCCAGCAATGGACAGAACACAGATACGCAGTATTTT; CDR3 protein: CASNGQNTDTQYF
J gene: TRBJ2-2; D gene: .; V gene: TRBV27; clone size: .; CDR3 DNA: TGTGCCAGCAGTTCATCCGGGACGACGGGGGAGGAGCTGTTTTTT; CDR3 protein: CASSSSGTTGEELFF
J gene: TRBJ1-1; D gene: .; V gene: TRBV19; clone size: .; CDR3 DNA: TGTGCCAGTAGTATTGCAGGGAACTCTGAAGCTTTCTTT; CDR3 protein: CASSIAGNSEAFF
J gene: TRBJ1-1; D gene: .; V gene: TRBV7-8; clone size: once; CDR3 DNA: TGTGCCAGCAGCTTAGCAAGACTCGTTACTGGCACTGAAGCTTTCTTT; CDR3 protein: CASSLARLVTGTEAFF
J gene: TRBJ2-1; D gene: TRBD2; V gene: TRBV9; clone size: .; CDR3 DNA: TGTGCCAGCAGCGTAGCGGTAGCGGGGGAGCGTGAGCAGTTCTTC; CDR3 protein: CASSVAVAGEREQFF
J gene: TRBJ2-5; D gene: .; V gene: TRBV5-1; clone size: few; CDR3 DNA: TGCGCCAGCAGCCTGGACTGGAGGGAAGAGACCCAGTACTTC; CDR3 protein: CASSLDWREETQYF
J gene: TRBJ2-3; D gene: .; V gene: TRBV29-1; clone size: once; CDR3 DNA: TGCAGCGTTATGGATCCCGGGTTTGGCACAGATACGCAGTATTTT; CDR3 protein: CSVMDPGFGTDTQYF
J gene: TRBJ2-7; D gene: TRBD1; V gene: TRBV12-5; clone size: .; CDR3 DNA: TGTGCTAGTGCTTTGGACAGGGGGCCCTACGAGCAGTACTTC; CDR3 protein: CASALDRGPYEQYF
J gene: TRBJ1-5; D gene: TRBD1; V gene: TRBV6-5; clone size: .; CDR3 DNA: TGTGCCAGCAGCGGACAGGTTAACAATCAGCCCCAGCATTTT; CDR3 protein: CASSGQVNNQPQHF
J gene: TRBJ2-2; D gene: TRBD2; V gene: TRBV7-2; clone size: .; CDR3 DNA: TGTGCCAGCAGCTTACTTGGCGGGGGGGCCACCGGGGAGCTGTTTTTT; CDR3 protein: CASSLLGGGATGELFF
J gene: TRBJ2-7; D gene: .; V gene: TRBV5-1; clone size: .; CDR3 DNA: TGCGCCAGCAGCTTCGAATCCAGGGTTAGCTCCTACGAGCAGTACTTC; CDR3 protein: CASSFESRVSSYEQYF
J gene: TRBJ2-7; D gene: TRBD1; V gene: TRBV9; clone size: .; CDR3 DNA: TGTGCCAGCAGCGGAGGGGGCGTCGGTTACGAGCAGTACTTC; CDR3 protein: CASSGGGVGYEQYF
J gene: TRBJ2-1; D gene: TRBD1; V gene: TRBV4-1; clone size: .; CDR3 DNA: TGCGCCAGCAGCCAAGATCGCGGACAGGGGCGGGGTGAGCAGTTCTTC; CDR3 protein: CASSQDRGQGRGEQFF
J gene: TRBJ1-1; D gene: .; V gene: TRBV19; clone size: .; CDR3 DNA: TGTGCAGCGGGGCCACTACACACTGAAGCTTTCTTT; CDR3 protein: CAAGPLHTEAFF
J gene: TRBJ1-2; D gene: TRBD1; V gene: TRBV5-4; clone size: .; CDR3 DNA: TGTGCCAGCAGCTACACAGGGGGCGCGGGCTATGGCTACACCTTC; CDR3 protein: CASSYTGGAGYGYTF
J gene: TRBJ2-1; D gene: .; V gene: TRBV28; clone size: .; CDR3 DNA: TGTGCCAGCAGTCCATGGGGGGGGGCGGTTGAGCAGTTCTTC; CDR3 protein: CASSPWGGAVEQFF
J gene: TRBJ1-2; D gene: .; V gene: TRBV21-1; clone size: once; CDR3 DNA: TGTGCCAGCAGCAACTGTGGGGACAGACACCCCTACTATGGCTACACCTTC; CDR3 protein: CASSNCGDRHPYYGYTF
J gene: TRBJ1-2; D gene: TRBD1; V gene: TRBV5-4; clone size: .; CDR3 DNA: TGTGCCAGCAGCTTGGGGGGACAGGGTGACGGCGGCTACACCTTC; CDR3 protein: CASSLGGQGDGGYTF
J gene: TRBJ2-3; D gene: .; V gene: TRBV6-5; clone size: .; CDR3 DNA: TGTGCCAGCAGCCGCTCACTTGCAGATACGCAGTATTTT; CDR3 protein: CASSRSLADTQYF
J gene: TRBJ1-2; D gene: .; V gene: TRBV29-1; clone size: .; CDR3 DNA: TGCAGCGTTGAGGGAGGGGAAGCTAACTATGGCTACACCTTC; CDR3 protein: CSVEGGEANYGYTF
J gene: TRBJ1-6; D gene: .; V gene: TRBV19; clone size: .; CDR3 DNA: TGTGCCAGTAGTAACGGCAGGGGTAATTCACCCCTCCACTTT; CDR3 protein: CASSNGRGNSPLHF
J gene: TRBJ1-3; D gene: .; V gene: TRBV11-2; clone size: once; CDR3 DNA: TGTGCCAGCAGCTCCTACTCGGGCTCTGGAAACACCATATATTTT; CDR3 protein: CASSSYSGSGNTIYF
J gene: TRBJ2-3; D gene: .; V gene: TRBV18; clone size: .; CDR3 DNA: TGTGCCAGCTCACCGCCTCCGCTGGGTGGGGAGACGCAGTATTTT; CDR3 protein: CASSPPPLGGETQYF
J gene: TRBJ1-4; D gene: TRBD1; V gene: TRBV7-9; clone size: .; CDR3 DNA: TGTGCCAGCAGCTCGAACAGGGGAGATGAAAAACTGTTTTTT; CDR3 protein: CASSSNRGDEKLFF
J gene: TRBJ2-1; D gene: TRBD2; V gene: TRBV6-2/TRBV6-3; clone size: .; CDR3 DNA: TGTGCCAGCAGCCTCCGGGGACTAGCGGGGGGCTCCTACAATGAGCAGTTCTTC; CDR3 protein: CASSLRGLAGGSYNEQFF
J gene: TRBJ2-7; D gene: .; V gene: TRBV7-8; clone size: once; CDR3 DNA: TGTGCCAGCAGCCCGCGGGGAGGTGATACCTACGAGCAGTACTTC; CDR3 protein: CASSPRGGDTYEQYF
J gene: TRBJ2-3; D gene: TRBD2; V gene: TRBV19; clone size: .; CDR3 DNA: TGTGCCAGTAGCACGACTAGCGGACCCACAGATACGCAGTATTTT; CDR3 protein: CASSTTSGPTDTQYF
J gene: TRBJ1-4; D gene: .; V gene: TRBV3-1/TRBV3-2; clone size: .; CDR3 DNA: TGTGCCAGCAGTCTAGATGAAAAACTGTTTTTT; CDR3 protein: CASSLDEKLFF
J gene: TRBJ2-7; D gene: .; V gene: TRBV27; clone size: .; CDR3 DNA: TGTGCCAGCAGAATTAGCGGACTCTCCTACGAGCAGTACTTC; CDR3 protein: CASRISGLSYEQYF
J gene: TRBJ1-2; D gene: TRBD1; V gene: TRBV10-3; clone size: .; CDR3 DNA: TGTGCCATCAGGGCATCCGGGACAGCAGCCTTCGGGGGCTACACCTTC; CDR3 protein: CAIRASGTAAFGGYTF
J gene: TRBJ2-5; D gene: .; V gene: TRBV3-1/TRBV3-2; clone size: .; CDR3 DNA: TGTGCCAGCAGCCAAGGATTCGCTATGGAGACCCAGTACTTC; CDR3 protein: CASSQGFAMETQYF
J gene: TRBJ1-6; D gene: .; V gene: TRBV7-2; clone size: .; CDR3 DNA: TGTGCCAGCCGATCCAGCTCCTATAATTCACCCCTCCACTTT; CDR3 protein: CASRSSSYNSPLHF
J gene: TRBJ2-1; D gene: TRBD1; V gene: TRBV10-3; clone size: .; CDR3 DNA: TGTGCCATCAGGAAGACAGGGGATAACAATGAGCAGTTCTTC; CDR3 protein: CAIRKTGDNNEQFF
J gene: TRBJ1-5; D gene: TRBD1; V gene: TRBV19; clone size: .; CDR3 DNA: TGTGCCAGTAGTTTACATGACAGGGGTCGCCGCCAGCCCCAGCATTTT; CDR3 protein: CASSLHDRGRRQPQHF
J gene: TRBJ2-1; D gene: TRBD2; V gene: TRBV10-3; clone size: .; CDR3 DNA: TGTGCCATCAATACGGGACTAGCGGGAGGGGAAAATGAGCAGTTCTTC; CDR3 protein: CAINTGLAGGENEQFF
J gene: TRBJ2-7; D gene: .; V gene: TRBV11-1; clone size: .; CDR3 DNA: TGTGCCAGCAGCTTAGACAGGGACTACGAGCAGTACTTC; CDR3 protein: CASSLDRDYEQYF
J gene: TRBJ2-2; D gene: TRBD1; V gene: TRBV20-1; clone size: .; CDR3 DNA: TGCAGTGCTAGTCCAACCCCGGGACAGAGCCTTAACACCGGGGAGCTGTTTTTT; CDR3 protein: CSASPTPGQSLNTGELFF
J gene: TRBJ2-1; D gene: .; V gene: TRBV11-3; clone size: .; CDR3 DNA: TGTGCCAGCAGCCACTCGTGGAGGGACAATGAGCAGTTCTTC; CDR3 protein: CASSHSWRDNEQFF
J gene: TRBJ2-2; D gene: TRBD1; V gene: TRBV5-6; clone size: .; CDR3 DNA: TGTGCCAGCAGCCTGGACAGGTACAACACCGGGGAGCTGTTTTTT; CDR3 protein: CASSLDRYNTGELFF
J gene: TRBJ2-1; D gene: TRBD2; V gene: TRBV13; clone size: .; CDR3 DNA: TGTGCCAGCAGCTCCGGACTAGCGGGCCGAGGGGGTGAGCAGTTCTTC; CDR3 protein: CASSSGLAGRGGEQFF
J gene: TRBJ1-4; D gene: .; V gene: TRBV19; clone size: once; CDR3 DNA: TGTGCCAGTAGTAACCAGGGAAGGGAAAAACTGTTTTTT; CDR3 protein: CASSNQGREKLFF
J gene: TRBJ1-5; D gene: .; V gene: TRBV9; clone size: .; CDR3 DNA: TGTGCCAGCAGCGTAGCAGGGGAGGGGAGGCAGCCCCAGCATTTT; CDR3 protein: CASSVAGEGRQPQHF
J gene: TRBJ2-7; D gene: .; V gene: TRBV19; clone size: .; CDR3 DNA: TGTGCCAGTAGTATCCCCGGGACACAGACCTACGAGCAGTACTTC; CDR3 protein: CASSIPGTQTYEQYF
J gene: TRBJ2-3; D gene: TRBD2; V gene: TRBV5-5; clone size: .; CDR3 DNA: TGTGCCAGCAGCACTACTAGCGGGGGATCAGATACGCAGTATTTT; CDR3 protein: CASSTTSGGSDTQYF
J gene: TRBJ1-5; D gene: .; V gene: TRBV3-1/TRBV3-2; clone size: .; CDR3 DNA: TGTGCCAGCAGCCAAGACACTTATAGCAATCAGCCCCAGCATTTT; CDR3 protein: CASSQDTYSNQPQHF
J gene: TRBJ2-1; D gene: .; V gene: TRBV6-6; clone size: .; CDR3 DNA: TGTGCCAGCAGTTACGAGAGGGACTACAATGAGCAGTTCTTC; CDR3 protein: CASSYERDYNEQFF
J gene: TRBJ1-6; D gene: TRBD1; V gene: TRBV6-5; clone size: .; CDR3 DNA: TGTGCCAGTTCAACGGGACAGGGTCCTTCACCCCTCCACTTT; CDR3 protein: CASSTGQGPSPLHF
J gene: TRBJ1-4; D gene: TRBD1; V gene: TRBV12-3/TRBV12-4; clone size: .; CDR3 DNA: TGTGCCAGCAGTTCGGACAGGGGCGGAAAACTGTTTTTT; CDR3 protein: CASSSDRGGKLFF
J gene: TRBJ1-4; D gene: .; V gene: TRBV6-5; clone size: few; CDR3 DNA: TGTGCCAGCAGGAACAGGAATGAAAAACTGTTTTTT; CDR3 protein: CASRNRNEKLFF